The 6 T cell receptor beta chains in this list originate from one sample, sequenced in a study of human T cells and chemical hapten exposure. Time point here: patch test 1, 2 weeks after DPC sensitization. The treatment: therapeutic diphenylcyclopropenone sensitization with weekly scalp DPC. TCRdb re-called the RACE reads through MiXCR, storing one row per CDR3 protein. This table holds around 380,000 distinct CDR3 sequences, 4.8% found once. Source: whole blood, taken in connection with sensitization to the hapten diphenylcyclopropenone (DPC). The source is a woman aged 45-59 years with alopecia areata. Some clones in this sample may be carry-over from other donors' samples.

This clonotype was detected many times. This chain uses TRBV29-1 with TRBJ2-1; TRBD2 agrees at 8 bases. V lost 7 bases to trimming and J lost 11 bases; unmatched junction nucleotides: 16. Germline V gene data show CDR1 as SQVTM and CDR2 as ANQGSEA. There are 14 residues in the CDR3. Written as DNA, the CDR3 is TGCAGCGCACGTAGCGGGAAGGCGGGGGAAAAGCAGTTCTTC. Translating it yields CSARSGKAGEKQFF.

For this clonotype: Just one base apart from a much larger clone, this may be a read error. The V gene is TRBV7-9, the J gene TRBJ1-1; D gene ambiguous. With 4 bases removed from V and 4 bases from J, the gap between germline ends came to 13 bases. Per the germline V gene, CDR1 is SEHNR and CDR2 is FQNEAQ (reference sequence). This CDR3 is built from 14 residues. The CDR3 DNA follows: TGTGCCAGCAGCTCGATGGTCGGGCGCACTGAAGCTTTCTTT. This gives the protein CASSSMVGRTEAFF.

This clonotype was detected a few times. V gene TRBV2 combines with J gene TRBJ2-1; 9 bases map to TRBD1. The CDR3 extends over 14 amino acids. J was trimmed by 8 bases and V by 9 bases; bases with no gene match: 11. Germline values: CDR1 SNHLY, CDR2 FYNNEI. Written as DNA, the CDR3 is TGTGCCAGTTCATGGGACAGGGAGGTCGATGAGCAGTTCTTC. Amino acid sequence: CASSWDREVDEQFF.

This clonotype was counted a few times. The J gene is TRBJ2-7, the V gene TRBV12-3 or TRBV12-4; 9 bases are a match to TRBD1. The ends lost 6 bases at V and 5 bases at J; junction bases unmatched: 5. The CDR3 has 13 residues. CDR3 coding DNA: TGTGCCAGCAGCACGACAGGGGGGCACGAGCAGTACTTC. The encoded protein is CASSTTGGHEQYF.

At least ten counts were recorded for this clonotype. This chain uses TRBV10-3 with TRBJ2-3; D possibly uses TRBD1 or TRBD2 (5 bases each). The V and J ends lost 4 bases and 6 bases respectively, with 14 bases between them. The CDR3 contains 14 residues. Germline V CDR1 and CDR2: ENHRY, SYGVKD. In nucleotides, the CDR3 is TGTGCCATCAGTGTAACAGGCCAGCGGGATACGCAGTATTTT. This translates into CAISVTGQRDTQYF.

This clonotype was observed many times. This chain connects TRBV20-1 to TRBJ2-3; no firm D call. CDR1 DFQATT and CDR2 SNEGSKA come from the germline V gene (reference sequence). The CDR3 is 12 residues long. Trimming cost V 3 bases and J 2 bases, with 6 bases left between them. CDR3 DNA sequence: TGCAGTGCTAGGCAGAACACAGATACGCAGTATTTT. Residues: CSARQNTDTQYF.